The entry that follows covers one TCR beta chain sequence. Its antigen remains unknown. This record belongs to a study of cytomegalovirus exposure and HLA in healthy donors. 13 Jbeta primers and 60 Vbeta primers were used for the PCR. The data were produced by immunoSEQ multiplex PCR, yet TCRdb's version contains in-frame clones alone and is incomplete. The profile covers about 150,000 clones, with about 70% appearing a single time and roughly 4% taken by the ten largest. CDR1 is LNHNV and CDR2 is YYDKDF in the germline V gene (reference sequence). V was pared by 1 base and J by 1 base, with 7 bases between. This CDR3 contains 14 residues. Study-wide results and caveats: In a later analysis, compared with equally common non-associated chains, HLA-associated beta chains were more expanded. Some V segments, TRBV6-2 and TRBV6-3 among them, were indistinguishable and were therefore excluded. Among TCR sequences, most were rare, though some public TCRs appeared in many donors.

This receptor was identified in a man between 60 and 70 years old in good health and CMV-seronegative. The rearrangement joins TRBV15 to TRBJ2-5, with D possibly TRBD1 on 6 matching bases. The material sequenced was PBMCs. The CDR3 spells CATSRGTAQETQYF. The CDR3, as DNA: TGTGCCACCAGCAGAGGGACAGCCCAAGAGACCCAGTACTTC.